This is a list of T cell receptor beta chains from one sample in a study of human T cells and chemical hapten exposure. MiXCR was run by TCRdb on the RACE reads, yielding one entry per CDR3 protein. The repertoire holds 35,000 to 45,000 distinct CDR3 sequences, 8.9% seen once, with 15% in the top ten. The source was whole blood, collected in connection with sensitization to the hapten diphenylcyclopropenone (DPC). These receptors came from a woman in her thirties or forties with alopecia areata. Some clones in this sample may be carry-over from other donors' samples. The CDR3 runs from the conserved cysteine through the conserved F or W. The D gene is left open where the match is weak. Part of the rows lack a size; the others show once, few, many or a class for expanded clones.

J gene: TRBJ2-7; V gene: TRBV12-5; clone size: many; D gene: TRBD2; CDR3 DNA: TGTGCTAGTGGTTTGAAGAGCGGGGGGGCCTACGAGCAGTACTTC; CDR3 protein: CASGLKSGGAYEQYF
J gene: TRBJ1-1; V gene: TRBV15; clone size: many; D gene: TRBD1; CDR3 DNA: TGTGCCACCAGCCCCCGTGGGACAGGGTTCAACACTGAAGCTTTCTTT; CDR3 protein: CATSPRGTGFNTEAFF
J gene: TRBJ2-2; V gene: TRBV7-2; clone size: few; D gene: -; CDR3 DNA: TGTGCCAGCAGCTTCACAGCGGGGAACACCGGGGAGCTGTTTTTT; CDR3 protein: CASSFTAGNTGELFF
J gene: TRBJ2-5; V gene: TRBV6-2/TRBV6-3; clone size: many; D gene: -; CDR3 DNA: TGTGCCAGCAGTTATGAGGGGCCCCTCCAAGAGACCCAGTACTTC; CDR3 protein: CASSYEGPLQETQYF
J gene: TRBJ2-2; V gene: TRBV4-1; clone size: many; D gene: TRBD2; CDR3 DNA: TGCGCCAGCAGCCCTGCGGGGGGATATACCGGGGAGCTGTTTTTT; CDR3 protein: CASSPAGGYTGELFF
J gene: TRBJ1-1; V gene: TRBV10-3; clone size: -; D gene: TRBD1; CDR3 DNA: TGTGCCACATCGACAGGGGAAAACACTGAAGCTTTCTTT; CDR3 protein: CATSTGENTEAFF
J gene: TRBJ2-5; V gene: TRBV20-1; clone size: many; D gene: TRBD2; CDR3 DNA: TGCAGTGCTAGCTCGGGACTAAGGTTAGAGACCCAGTACTTC; CDR3 protein: CSASSGLRLETQYF
J gene: TRBJ1-2; V gene: TRBV29-1; clone size: -; D gene: -; CDR3 DNA: TGCAGCGTTCCCCCTGACAGTCACTATGGCTACACCTTC; CDR3 protein: CSVPPDSHYGYTF
J gene: TRBJ1-4; V gene: TRBV7-2; clone size: -; D gene: -; CDR3 DNA: TGTGCCAGCAGCTTAGCCGGGCAGGGTTTAGGAAAACTGTTTTTT; CDR3 protein: CASSLAGQGLGKLFF
J gene: TRBJ2-1; V gene: TRBV2; clone size: many; D gene: -; CDR3 DNA: TGTGCCAGCGCTCGGAGAAGGTCCTCCTACAATGAGCAGTTCTTC; CDR3 protein: CASARRRSSYNEQFF
J gene: TRBJ2-4; V gene: TRBV2; clone size: few; D gene: -; CDR3 DNA: TGTGCCAGCAGTCCGTTGGTGAACGAAAACATTCAGTACTTC; CDR3 protein: CASSPLVNENIQYF
J gene: TRBJ1-1; V gene: TRBV20-1; clone size: many; D gene: TRBD1; CDR3 DNA: TGCAGTGCGATGGGACAGACGAACACTGAAGCTTTCTTT; CDR3 protein: CSAMGQTNTEAFF
J gene: TRBJ1-4; V gene: TRBV12-5; clone size: many; D gene: -; CDR3 DNA: TGTGCTAGTGGCCCCAAGGGACCGAAGGTGCAGGAAAAACTGTTTTTT; CDR3 protein: CASGPKGPKVQEKLFF
J gene: TRBJ2-1; V gene: TRBV7-9; clone size: few; D gene: -; CDR3 DNA: TGTGCCAGCAGCTTAGAGAGCTACAATGAGCAGTTCTTC; CDR3 protein: CASSLESYNEQFF
J gene: TRBJ2-3; V gene: TRBV5-6; clone size: many; D gene: -; CDR3 DNA: TGTGCCAGCAGCCAGGGACTTGTCACAGATACGCAGTATTTT; CDR3 protein: CASSQGLVTDTQYF
J gene: TRBJ1-2; V gene: TRBV7-9; clone size: many; D gene: -; CDR3 DNA: TGTGCCAGCAGCTCCGGACCTTATGGCTACACCTTC; CDR3 protein: CASSSGPYGYTF
J gene: TRBJ2-7; V gene: TRBV3-1; clone size: many; D gene: TRBD2; CDR3 DNA: TGTGCCAGCAGCCAAGGTCCAGTAGGACTAGCGTACTTC; CDR3 protein: CASSQGPVGLAYF
J gene: TRBJ1-1; V gene: TRBV7-2; clone size: few; D gene: -; CDR3 DNA: TGTGCCAGCAGCTTCGACAGTCCTGAAGCTTTCTTT; CDR3 protein: CASSFDSPEAFF
J gene: TRBJ1-3; V gene: TRBV4-2; clone size: many; D gene: -; CDR3 DNA: TGTGCCAGCAGCCACTTGACCGGCGTCGTCAGCTCTGGAAACACCATATATTTT; CDR3 protein: CASSHLTGVVSSGNTIYF
J gene: TRBJ2-7; V gene: TRBV19; clone size: -; D gene: -; CDR3 DNA: TGTGCCAGTAGTTGGGGAGAATCCTACGAGCAGTACTTC; CDR3 protein: CASSWGESYEQYF
J gene: TRBJ2-3; V gene: TRBV13; clone size: many; D gene: -; CDR3 DNA: TGTGCCAGCAGCTTTCGCGGGTCCACTAGCACAGATACGCAGTATTTT; CDR3 protein: CASSFRGSTSTDTQYF
J gene: TRBJ1-2; V gene: TRBV4-2; clone size: many; D gene: -; CDR3 DNA: TGTGCCAGCAGCCATCCCGGTTCCGGTCCTTATGGCTACACCTTC; CDR3 protein: CASSHPGSGPYGYTF
J gene: TRBJ1-5; V gene: TRBV20-1; clone size: -; D gene: -; CDR3 DNA: TGCAGTGCTACCAGTATCTGGGGACGGGGCAATCAGCCCCAGCATTTT; CDR3 protein: CSATSIWGRGNQPQHF
J gene: TRBJ2-7; V gene: TRBV29-1; clone size: many; D gene: -; CDR3 DNA: TGCAGCGTTGTACTTAGGTACGAGCAGTACTTC; CDR3 protein: CSVVLRYEQYF
J gene: TRBJ2-7; V gene: TRBV5-5; clone size: few; D gene: -; CDR3 DNA: TGTGCCAGCAGCTTGGTTGAGAGATCCTACGAGCAGTACTTC; CDR3 protein: CASSLVERSYEQYF
J gene: TRBJ2-3; V gene: TRBV27; clone size: -; D gene: -; CDR3 DNA: TGTGCCAGCAGTCAAGCCATCACTAGCACAGATACGCAGTATTTT; CDR3 protein: CASSQAITSTDTQYF
J gene: TRBJ1-6; V gene: TRBV12-3/TRBV12-4; clone size: many; D gene: TRBD1; CDR3 DNA: TGTGCCAGCAGTACGGGACAGCCGATGCCCCTCCACTTT; CDR3 protein: CASSTGQPMPLHF
J gene: TRBJ2-7; V gene: TRBV4-2; clone size: many; D gene: -; CDR3 DNA: TGTGCCAGCAGCTTGATCGGGTCCTACGAGCAGTACTTC; CDR3 protein: CASSLIGSYEQYF
J gene: TRBJ2-3; V gene: TRBV13; clone size: few; D gene: -; CDR3 DNA: TGTGCCAGCAGCTTCAGCACAGATACGCAGTATTTT; CDR3 protein: CASSFSTDTQYF
J gene: TRBJ1-3; V gene: TRBV5-4; clone size: many; D gene: TRBD1; CDR3 DNA: TGTGCCAGCAGCATCGCAGGGGGCGCTGGAAACACCATATATTTT; CDR3 protein: CASSIAGGAGNTIYF
J gene: TRBJ1-2; V gene: TRBV28; clone size: few; D gene: -; CDR3 DNA: TGTGCCAGCAGCTCAGGATTTAACTATGGCTACACCTTC; CDR3 protein: CASSSGFNYGYTF
J gene: TRBJ2-7; V gene: TRBV27; clone size: many; D gene: -; CDR3 DNA: TGTGCCAGCAGTTTATCGGGGCAGGGCAACTCCTACGAGCAGTACTTC; CDR3 protein: CASSLSGQGNSYEQYF
J gene: TRBJ1-2; V gene: TRBV12-3/TRBV12-4; clone size: many; D gene: -; CDR3 DNA: TGTGCCAGCAGCCCGGTGGAGGGGAATGGCTACACCTTC; CDR3 protein: CASSPVEGNGYTF
J gene: TRBJ2-5; V gene: TRBV5-6; clone size: -; D gene: -; CDR3 DNA: TGTGCCAGCAGCTTAGGACAAGAGACCCAGTACTTC; CDR3 protein: CASSLGQETQYF
J gene: TRBJ2-7; V gene: TRBV3-1; clone size: few; D gene: -; CDR3 DNA: TGTGCCAGCAGCCAAGAAGGGCTAACCTACGAGCAGTACTTC; CDR3 protein: CASSQEGLTYEQYF
J gene: TRBJ2-3; V gene: TRBV6-1; clone size: many; D gene: TRBD2; CDR3 DNA: TGTGCCAGCAGTGAAGGACTAGCGGGTGTAGATACGCAGTATTTT; CDR3 protein: CASSEGLAGVDTQYF
J gene: TRBJ1-6; V gene: TRBV27; clone size: many; D gene: -; CDR3 DNA: TGTGCCAGCAGACGATATCGAGGAGGGAGCTCCTATAATTCACCCCTCCACTTT; CDR3 protein: CASRRYRGGSSYNSPLHF
J gene: TRBJ1-1; V gene: TRBV4-2; clone size: -; D gene: -; CDR3 DNA: TGTGCCAGCAGCCCGCGGGCTGAAGCTTTCTTT; CDR3 protein: CASSPRAEAFF
J gene: TRBJ2-5; V gene: TRBV7-8; clone size: -; D gene: TRBD1; CDR3 DNA: TGTGCCAGCAGCCCGGACAGGGTCGGTTCGGAGACCCAGTACTTC; CDR3 protein: CASSPDRVGSETQYF
J gene: TRBJ2-3; V gene: TRBV11-2; clone size: many; D gene: TRBD2; CDR3 DNA: TGTGCCAGCAGCCTAGGGGGGACTAGCACGCATACGCAGTATTTT; CDR3 protein: CASSLGGTSTHTQYF
J gene: TRBJ2-3; V gene: TRBV11-2; clone size: few; D gene: TRBD2; CDR3 DNA: TGTGCCAGCAGCTTAGTGATTAGCGGGGGGGCTGAAGATACGCAGTATTTT; CDR3 protein: CASSLVISGGAEDTQYF
J gene: TRBJ2-7; V gene: TRBV6-1; clone size: many; D gene: -; CDR3 DNA: TGTGCCAGCAGTGACAGAGCGGAGGCCTACGAGCAGTACTTC; CDR3 protein: CASSDRAEAYEQYF
J gene: TRBJ1-6; V gene: TRBV3-1; clone size: many; D gene: -; CDR3 DNA: TGTGCCAGCAGCCCATCGCTTGATTCACCCCTCCACTTT; CDR3 protein: CASSPSLDSPLHF
J gene: TRBJ2-2; V gene: TRBV12-3/TRBV12-4; clone size: many; D gene: -; CDR3 DNA: TGTGCCAGCAGAAGGGGTCTGGGCACCGGGGAGCTGTTTTTT; CDR3 protein: CASRRGLGTGELFF
J gene: TRBJ1-3; V gene: TRBV3-1; clone size: few; D gene: -; CDR3 DNA: TGTGCCAGCAGCCTGTACTCTGGAAACACCATATATTTT; CDR3 protein: CASSLYSGNTIYF
J gene: TRBJ2-5; V gene: TRBV7-2; clone size: many; D gene: -; CDR3 DNA: TGTGCCAGCGGCCTGCATCAGGGAAGCGAGACCCAGTACTTC; CDR3 protein: CASGLHQGSETQYF
J gene: TRBJ1-5; V gene: TRBV9; clone size: -; D gene: TRBD1; CDR3 DNA: TGTGCCAGCAGCTTAACAGGGGTCAATCAGCCCCAGCATTTT; CDR3 protein: CASSLTGVNQPQHF
J gene: TRBJ1-4; V gene: TRBV5-1; clone size: -; D gene: TRBD1; CDR3 DNA: TGCGCCAGCACCGGGACAGCTGAGGAAAAACTGTTTTTT; CDR3 protein: CASTGTAEEKLFF
J gene: TRBJ1-3; V gene: TRBV29-1; clone size: -; D gene: TRBD1; CDR3 DNA: TGCAGCGTTGAAAAGGACAGGGGACGGAACACCATATATTTT; CDR3 protein: CSVEKDRGRNTIYF
J gene: TRBJ2-1; V gene: TRBV7-2; clone size: -; D gene: TRBD2; CDR3 DNA: TGTGCCAGCACCTTGGGGCTAGCGGGGGGTGAGCAGTTCTTC; CDR3 protein: CASTLGLAGGEQFF
J gene: TRBJ2-7; V gene: TRBV7-6; clone size: many; D gene: TRBD2; CDR3 DNA: TGTGCCAGCAGCTTAGATTATGGCGGGGGGGCCCAGGAGCAGTACTTC; CDR3 protein: CASSLDYGGGAQEQYF
J gene: TRBJ1-4; V gene: TRBV2; clone size: many; D gene: TRBD1; CDR3 DNA: TGTGCCAGCAGTCTCGGACAGGGGATGACAGGTGAAAAACTGTTTTTT; CDR3 protein: CASSLGQGMTGEKLFF
J gene: TRBJ2-1; V gene: TRBV12-3/TRBV12-4; clone size: many; D gene: TRBD2; CDR3 DNA: TGTGCCAGCAGTTTTGGGCGGGGGGCCTACAATGAGCAGTTCTTC; CDR3 protein: CASSFGRGAYNEQFF
J gene: TRBJ2-3; V gene: TRBV6-6; clone size: many; D gene: TRBD2; CDR3 DNA: TGTGCCAGCAGGAGCGGGGGGGCCACAGATACGCAGTATTTT; CDR3 protein: CASRSGGATDTQYF